The sequence of this T cell receptor beta chain was determined in a study of T cells in localized non-small cell lung cancer (dated by TCRdb to about 2020). About the study as a whole: The study examined T cell repertoires in roughly 240 patients with early-stage NSCLC and compared tumors with uninvolved tumor-adjacent lungs. NSCLC patients had a mean age of approximately 72 years, and 120 to 150 were male and 107 female. The cohort comprised under 250 treatment-naïve NSCLC patients with resected, localized lung tumors. On the study overall, not on this receptor specifically: Of the top 100 tumor clones, a median of approximately 60 were detected in paired uninvolved adjacent lung; under 35 were also among that lung's top 100. Longer overall survival was associated with higher T cell density in blood, whereas shorter survival was associated with higher clonality in adjacent lung. The highest T cell clonality was observed in uninvolved tumor-adjacent lung, where clonality exceeded that of tumor, suggesting that antigenic responses were more focused in uninvolved tumor-adjacent lung. Since the design was exploratory, TCR variables were selected using unadjusted p-values with no false-discovery rate correction. Because multi-region sequencing of the tumors was not done, intratumor heterogeneity could not be ruled out.

From a lookup of the germline V gene, CDR1 and CDR2 are SGHNT and YENEEA. Its CDR3 holds 15 amino acids, cysteine through phenylalanine. The entry retains the CDR3 DNA only, 45 bases that are in frame from base 1. V loses 3 bases at its end and J loses 1 base; junction bases beyond the gene matches: 3. This clone counts as medium-sized (0.01 to 0.1%). Its antigen remains undetermined. Base qualities are not at hand, and no much larger clone is one base apart. At diagnosis, peripheral blood, uninvolved tumor-adjacent lung and tumor were collected and stored as a combination of fresh-frozen and FFPE material. The immunoSEQ Assay was used to sequence TCR beta CDR3 regions from DNA. On the authors' methods: To compute T cell density, TCR beta template counts were normalized to usable DNA, which was estimated by amplifying housekeeping genes. Using the preseqR package, richness was estimated by extrapolating to 120,000 templates for tissue samples and 400,000 templates for PBMC samples. Clonality was taken to be one minus Pielou's evenness. Tissue-enriched TCRs were identified by differential abundance testing using productive amino-acid clonotypes, minimum total count 5 and alpha 0.1. The Jaccard Index and the Morisita Overlap Index were used to quantify repertoire overlap between compartments. TCR beta CDR3s were clustered by GLIPH together with public tetramer-defined viral CDR3s, and at least three viral sequences plus V-gene enrichment were required for viral motifs. TCRdb's version of the immuneACCESS table is confined to in-frame rearrangements and falls short of the full clone set. An unresolved V gene accounts for under half of the shortfall where checked; the remainder is of unknown origin. That table furnishes V, J and clone size, whereas the DNA furnished D and trimming. Across this sample there are approximately 2,600 clones, with 15% to 25% seen only once. The ten largest clones take up less than 25% of the sample.

The rearranged segments are TRBV11-3 and TRBJ2-3; 8 of the junction bases match TRBD2. The material was lung tumor tissue, obtained before any cancer treatment. The clonotype originates from a male donor at least 60 years old with stage II squamous cell lung carcinoma. The bases are TGTGCCAGCAGCTTCCCGACTAGCGGCACAGATACGCAGTATTTT. This sequence encodes CASSFPTSGTDTQYF.